The 30 T cell receptor beta chains presented below share a single source sample, sequenced in a study of PD-1 blockade in mismatch repair-deficient tumors. Clones were read by immunoSEQ multiplex PCR, and TCRdb kept only the in-frame ones, dropping some. The repertoire holds around 120,000 clones, with 70% to 90% as singletons. Source: peripheral blood, taken 44 weeks after starting pembrolizumab. The receptors shown here come from an adult with mismatch repair-deficient cancer.

V gene TRBV11-2 combines with J gene TRBJ1-2, with D hard to call. There are 15 residues in the CDR3. Germline CDR1 is SGHAT and CDR2 is FQNNGV. Trimming shortened V by 4 bases and J by 1 base, and 13 bases separated the two germline ends. The chain's CDR3 is CASSSSNAVNYGYTF. CDR3 in DNA: TGTGCCAGCAGCTCATCCAACGCGGTTAACTATGGCTACACCTTC.

With respect to this clone: Other DNA sequences in the same sample also yield this CDR3. This chain joins TRBV25-1 and TRBJ2-7, with TRBD2 as a possible D gene (5 bases). CDR3 length: 13 amino acids. Germline assignment: CDR1 MGHDK and CDR2 SYGVNS. The V end lost 2 bases, the J end lost 0 bases, and 5 bases lay between the germline ends. CDR3 bases: TGTGCCAGCAGTGAAGAGGGCTCCTACGAGCAGTACTTC. Translating gives CASSEEGSYEQYF.

A single count supports this clone. The rearrangement links TRBV11-3 to TRBJ2-1; D gene uncertain. CDR3 length equals 13 residues. V shed 4 bases and J shed 8 bases, with 12 bases lying between them. In germline, CDR1 is SGHNT, CDR2 YENEEA. For the CDR3, the DNA is TGTGCCAGCAGCTCACTAACCCGTTATGAGCAGTTCTTC. It yields the protein CASSSLTRYEQFF.

The V and J genes are TRBV30 and TRBJ1-3; a possible D gene is TRBD1 (5 bases). Looked up from germline, CDR1 is GTSNPN and CDR2 is SVGIG (reference sequence). Trimming cost V 2 bases and J 2 bases, with 7 bases left between them. The CDR3 sequence is 13 residues long. CDR3: CAWSPGAGNTIYF. The CDR3 bases are TGTGCCTGGAGTCCGGGGGCTGGAAACACCATATATTTT.

The J gene is TRBJ2-7, the V gene TRBV6-5; D is possibly TRBD2 (6 bases). CDR3 size: 16 residues. The germline V gene has CDR1 MNHEY and CDR2 SVGAGI. The ends were cut back, 2 bases at V and 2 bases at J, with 16 bases in the middle. CDR3 sequence: CASSYRSGEAPYEQYF. CDR3 DNA sequence: TGTGCCAGCAGTTACCGATCCGGGGAGGCGCCCTACGAGCAGTACTTC.

CDR3 in amino acids: CASSASGSGANVLTF. CDR3 coding DNA: TGTGCCAGCAGTGCTAGCGGGAGTGGGGCCAACGTCCTGACTTTC. V and J are TRBV6-1 and TRBJ2-6, with TRBD2 identical over 10 bases. The CDR3 covers 15 residues. Germline CDR1 MNHNS, CDR2 SASEGT. Trimming removed 4 bases from V and 3 bases from J; junction bases left unmatched: 0.

V and J are TRBV12-5 and TRBJ2-7; D is tentatively TRBD1 or TRBD2 (5 bases each). This CDR3 is built from 15 residues. Trimming took 4 bases from V and 0 from J, leaving 13 bases between them. Germline-derived CDR1 and CDR2 are LGHNT and FRNRAP. The CDR3 here is CASGSPLGTSYEQYF. The CDR3 nucleotides read TGTGCTAGTGGTTCTCCACTAGGGACCTCCTACGAGCAGTACTTC.

This chain links TRBV4-1 with TRBJ2-5; 9 nucleotides match TRBD2. V was clipped by 3 bases and J by 4 bases; unmatched bases: 15. The CDR3 has 18 amino acids. The germline V gene encodes CDR1 MGHRA and CDR2 YSYEKL. CDR3 DNA: TGCGCCAGCAGCCATAGGCCTAGCGGGATTGTGGCGGGAGAGACCCAGTACTTC. Protein: CASSHRPSGIVAGETQYF.

The chain employs TRBV7-9 and TRBJ2-1; either TRBD1 or TRBD2 may fit D (7 bases each). The CDR3 consists of 16 residues. CDR1 SEHNR and CDR2 FQNEAQ come from the germline V gene (reference sequence). The ends were cut back, 1 base at V and 3 bases at J, with 13 bases in the middle. CDR3 DNA: TGTGCCAGCAGCTTAGGCTCAGGGGGGGGCTACAATGAGCAGTTCTTC. Its translation: CASSLGSGGGYNEQFF.

V usage is TRBV9 and J usage is TRBJ2-2; the D is unclear. Trimming left V 4 bases short and J 0 bases short, with 4 bases between. The germline gives CDR1 SGDLS, CDR2 YYNGEE. The CDR3 loop spans 13 amino acids. This CDR3 reads CASSPANTGELFF. CDR3 DNA: TGTGCCAGCAGCCCGGCGAACACCGGGGAGCTGTTTTTT. Looking up the rest from reference TRBV9 and TRBJ2-2 gives the full variable domain: DSGVTQTPKHLITATGQRVTLRCSPRSGDLSVYWYQQSLDQGLQFLIQYYNGEERAKGNILERFSAQQFPDLHSELNLSSLELGDSALYFCASSPANTGELFFGEGSRLTVL.

The V and J genes are TRBV6-6 and TRBJ2-7; D may be TRBD2 (6 bases). Trimming stripped 5 bases from V and 6 bases from J, with 11 bases between. This CDR3 has 12 residues. Germline V lookup: CDR1 MNHNY, CDR2 SVGAGI (reference sequence). The CDR3 sequence: CASSPGTFEQYF. The CDR3 nucleotides read TGTGCCAGCAGTCCCGGGACTTTCGAGCAGTACTTC.

V and J are TRBV30 and TRBJ2-1; perhaps TRBD1 as D (6 bases). Trimming took off 2 bases at V and 9 bases at J, with 14 bases between the two ends. CDR1 and CDR2 (germline): GTSNPN, SVGIG (reference sequence). The CDR3 runs to 13 residues. This CDR3 is CAWSTTGLSEQFF. The DNA of the CDR3 is TGTGCCTGGAGTACTACAGGGCTCAGTGAGCAGTTCTTC.

The chain joins TRBV4-1 to TRBJ1-4; D possibly corresponds to TRBD1 (6 bases). Trimming removed 4 bases from V and 10 bases from J, with 19 bases in between. In germline, CDR1 is MGHRA, CDR2 YSYEKL. The CDR3 length is 15 residues. CDR3 in amino acids: CASSRGQIERAKLFF. In nucleotides, the CDR3 is TGCGCCAGCAGCCGCGGACAGATAGAGAGGGCAAAACTGTTTTTT.

This clone has a handful of counts. The rearrangement uses TRBV10-3 and TRBJ2-7; D may be TRBD1 (6 bases). CDR1 and CDR2 (germline): ENHRY, SYGVKD. The V and J ends lost 6 bases and 3 bases respectively, with 12 bases between them. This CDR3 is 13 amino acids long. The CDR3 DNA sequence: TGTGCCATCAGAACAGGGATATTCTACGAGCAGTACTTC. This translates into CAIRTGIFYEQYF.

This clone was seen just once. The genes are TRBV7-9 and TRBJ2-7; the D gene is possibly TRBD2 (5 bases). CDR1 SEHNR and CDR2 FQNEAQ come from the germline V gene (reference sequence). V lost 3 bases and J lost 3, with 9 bases in between. The CDR3 has 13 residues. The CDR3 coding sequence is TGTGCCAGCAGCTTCGCGGGCCTCTACGAGCAGTACTTC. Residues: CASSFAGLYEQYF.

The rearrangement uses TRBV11-3 and TRBJ2-3; D perhaps matches TRBD2 (5 bases). V shed 3 bases and J shed 9 bases, with 7 bases lying between them. The CDR3 contains 11 residues. Germline V gives CDR1 SGHNT, CDR2 YENEEA. CDR3 sequence (DNA): TGTGCCAGCAGCTTTGGGAGAACGCAGTATTTT. Its translation is CASSFGRTQYF.

The chain combines TRBV18 with TRBJ1-2; the D is unclear. The CDR3 runs 16 residues. Germline-derived CDR1 and CDR2 are KGHSH and LQKENI. Trimming removed 1 base at V and 0 bases at J, with 12 bases between. CDR3 nucleotides: TGTGCCAGCTCACCACGTGCGGGCCAAGCTAACTATGGCTACACCTTC. Translated: CASSPRAGQANYGYTF.

V gene TRBV6-6 combines with J gene TRBJ2-7; 10 bases map to TRBD2. Germline V CDR1 and CDR2: MNHNY, SVGAGI (reference sequence). There are 15 residues in the CDR3. The J segment lost 5 bases and the V segment lost 6 bases, leaving 10 bases of the junction unmatched. The CDR3 loop is CASSRGSGRANEQYF. CDR3 nucleotides: TGTGCCAGCAGCCGGGGGAGCGGGAGGGCCAACGAGCAGTACTTC.

The chain has TRBV6-1 and TRBJ2-1; D unresolved. The CDR3 length is 15 residues. Germline V CDR1 and CDR2: MNHNS, SASEGT. The germline V and J ends were trimmed by 6 bases and 0 bases, with 12 bases remaining between them. CDR3 coding DNA: TGTGCCAGCAGACAAGTTTATAGCTCCTACAATGAGCAGTTCTTC. Amino acid sequence: CASRQVYSSYNEQFF.

The rearrangement uses TRBV7-9 and TRBJ1-2, with D possibly being TRBD1 (6 bases). The CDR3 contains 13 residues. V was trimmed by 5 bases and J by 2 bases, leaving 9 bases between them. CDR1 and CDR2 (germline): SEHNR, FQNEAQ (reference sequence). CDR3 bases: TGTGCCAGCAGCCCACAGGGAAACTATGGCTACACCTTC. It specifies CASSPQGNYGYTF. Drawing the rest from reference TRBV7-9 and TRBJ1-2, the complete variable domain is DTGVSQNPRHKITKRGQNVTFRCDPISEHNRLYWYRQTLGQGPEFLTYFQNEAQLEKSRLLSDRFSAERPKGSFSTLEIQRTEQGDSAMYLCASSPQGNYGYTFGSGTRLTVV.

This chain joins TRBV6-1 and TRBJ2-3; 11 nucleotides match TRBD2. Germline trimming cut 6 bases from V and 7 bases from J; bases unmatched to any gene: 9. Per the germline V gene, CDR1 is MNHNS and CDR2 is SASEGT. The CDR3 contains 15 residues. CDR3 region: CASSPTSGRTYTQYF. CDR3 nucleotides: TGTGCCAGCAGCCCAACTAGCGGGAGAACATATACGCAGTATTTT.

V and J are TRBV7-9 and TRBJ2-2, with TRBD1 as a possible D gene (6 bases). The CDR3 spans 17 residues. CDR1 and CDR2 (germline): SEHNR, FQNEAQ (reference sequence). V dropped 2 bases and J dropped 7 bases, with 20 bases sitting between them. Here the CDR3 DNA reads TGTGCCAGCAGCTTATTGAGACAGGACTTCTATCTCGGGGAGCTGTTTTTT. Protein sequence: CASSLLRQDFYLGELFF. Supplemented by reference TRBV7-9 and TRBJ2-2, the full variable domain reads DTGVSQNPRHKITKRGQNVTFRCDPISEHNRLYWYRQTLGQGPEFLTYFQNEAQLEKSRLLSDRFSAERPKGSFSTLEIQRTEQGDSAMYLCASSLLRQDFYLGELFFGEGSRLTVL.

The V call is TRBV6-5, the J call TRBJ1-1, with no clear D. The CDR3 length is 14 residues. Trimming pared 7 bases from V and 0 bases from J, leaving 12 bases between. Germline V gene sequence: CDR1 MNHEY, CDR2 SVGAGI. CDR3: CASTDGGLNTEAFF. CDR3 bases: TGTGCCAGCACAGACGGAGGACTGAACACTGAAGCTTTCTTT.

This clone was detected only a few times. The rearrangement joins TRBV12-5 to TRBJ1-2, with no clear D. Germline values: CDR1 LGHNT, CDR2 FRNRAP. Trimming pared 0 bases from V and 2 bases from J, leaving 7 bases between. The CDR3 totals 14 residues. CDR3 bases: TGTGCTAGTGGTTTGGTGGGGTACAACTATGGCTACACCTTC. Protein product: CASGLVGYNYGYTF.

The chain uses TRBV6-6 and TRBJ2-7, with TRBD2 matching over 14 bases. Germline CDR1 and CDR2: MNHNY and SVGAGI (reference sequence). The CDR3 contains 16 residues. V shed 2 bases and J 3 bases; nucleotides not matched to a gene: 3. DNA for the CDR3: TGTGCCAGCAGTTACCCGGGGACTAGCGGGAGCTACGAGCAGTACTTC. It codes for CASSYPGTSGSYEQYF.

V gene TRBV2 combines with J gene TRBJ1-1; D is undetermined. Germline CDR1 and CDR2: SNHLY and FYNNEI. The V end was cut by 5 bases, the J end by 1 base, with 5 bases between. This CDR3 comprises 12 residues. The CDR3 sequence: CASSQQNTEAFF. CDR3 coding DNA: TGTGCCAGCAGTCAGCAGAACACTGAAGCTTTCTTT.

This chain links TRBV6-5 with TRBJ2-2, with a weak D call TRBD1 (6 bases). Trimming removed 2 bases at V and 6 bases at J, with 10 bases between. This CDR3 contains 14 residues. CDR1 and CDR2 (germline): MNHEY, SVGAGI. The CDR3 sequence: CASSYARGPGELFF. The DNA of the CDR3 is TGTGCCAGCAGTTACGCCAGGGGCCCCGGGGAGCTGTTTTTT.

The genes are TRBV4-1 and TRBJ1-2; D remains unclear. This CDR3 has 14 amino acids. V was cut by 1 base and J by 4 bases, with 10 bases left in between. Germline V gives CDR1 MGHRA, CDR2 YSYEKL. This CDR3 is CASSQGLAPYGYTF. CDR3 nucleotide sequence: TGCGCCAGCAGCCAAGGTCTGGCCCCCTATGGCTACACCTTC.

The chain recombines TRBV7-8 with TRBJ1-4; D not resolved. Germline V gene sequence: CDR1 SGHVS, CDR2 FQNEAQ. The CDR3 has 13 amino acids. The V and J ends lost 1 base and 5 bases respectively, with 5 bases between them. In DNA, the CDR3 is TGTGCCAGCAGCTTAGGAGGGAATGAAAAACTGTTTTTT. It is translated as CASSLGGNEKLFF.

Here the CDR3 DNA reads TGTGCCAGCAGACAGGGACAGGGGGGAACTAGCGGCTACACCTTC. This translates into CASRQGQGGTSGYTF. The gene calls are TRBV7-9 and TRBJ1-2; 11 nucleotides align to TRBD1. The CDR3 is 15 residues long. Germline CDR1 reads SEHNR; CDR2 reads FQNEAQ (reference sequence). The J segment lost 8 bases and the V segment lost 6 bases, leaving 11 bases of the junction unmatched.